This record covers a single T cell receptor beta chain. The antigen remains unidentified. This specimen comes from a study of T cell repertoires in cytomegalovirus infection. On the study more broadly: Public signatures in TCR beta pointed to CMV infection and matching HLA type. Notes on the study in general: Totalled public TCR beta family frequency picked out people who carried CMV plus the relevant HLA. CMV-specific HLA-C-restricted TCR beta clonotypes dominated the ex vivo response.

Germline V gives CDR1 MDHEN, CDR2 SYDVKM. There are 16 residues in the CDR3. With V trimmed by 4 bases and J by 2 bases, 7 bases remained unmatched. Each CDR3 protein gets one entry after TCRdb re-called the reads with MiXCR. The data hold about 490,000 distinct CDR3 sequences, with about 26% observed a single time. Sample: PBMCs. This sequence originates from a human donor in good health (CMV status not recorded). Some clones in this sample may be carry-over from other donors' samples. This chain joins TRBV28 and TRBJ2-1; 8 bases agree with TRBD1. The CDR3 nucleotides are TGTGCCAGCAGTTCCGGTGACAGGGGCCCCTACAATGAGCAGTTCTTC. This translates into CASSSGDRGPYNEQFF.